The rows below give T cell receptor beta chains drawn from one sample of a study of T cells in Graves' hyperthyroidism and ophthalmopathy. From the multiplex PCR reads, TCRdb called clonotypes with MiXCR, one entry per CDR3 protein. The profile shows about 420,000 distinct CDR3 sequences, roughly 13% of them singletons. The sample was blood. These TCRs come from a young woman with Graves' hyperthyroidism. The CDR3 runs from the conserved cysteine through the conserved F or W. Fields, in order: D gene, clone size, J gene, V gene, CDR3 DNA, CDR3 protein. D genes are given only for firm matches. Clone size is not always given. Where it is, it says once, few, many or a class for expanded clones.

d_gene: TRBD2
abundance: -
j_gene: TRBJ2-4
v_gene: TRBV4-3
CDR3nt: TGCGCCAGCAGCCAAGAAGGTGCTAGCGGAGGTATTGTAAGAAACATTCAGTACTTC
CDR3aa: CASSQEGASGGIVRNIQYF

d_gene: -
abundance: many
j_gene: TRBJ2-4
v_gene: TRBV28
CDR3nt: TGTGCCAGCAGTTTATGGCGGGAAAACATTCAGTACTTC
CDR3aa: CASSLWRENIQYF

d_gene: TRBD2
abundance: few
j_gene: TRBJ2-2
v_gene: TRBV19
CDR3nt: TGTGCCAGTAGTATAATCCCTAGCGGGAGAACCGGGGAGCTGTTTTTT
CDR3aa: CASSIIPSGRTGELFF

d_gene: -
abundance: many
j_gene: TRBJ1-1
v_gene: TRBV5-5
CDR3nt: TGTGCCAGCAGCCTGACAGTCATGCTGAACACTGAAGCTTTCTTT
CDR3aa: CASSLTVMLNTEAFF

d_gene: TRBD1
abundance: many
j_gene: TRBJ1-2
v_gene: TRBV13
CDR3nt: TGTGCCAGCAGCTCGTTGGACAGGGGGGATGGCTACACCTTC
CDR3aa: CASSSLDRGDGYTF

d_gene: -
abundance: many
j_gene: TRBJ2-7
v_gene: TRBV6-5
CDR3nt: TGTGCCAGCAGTTACGGGGGCCATGGGGAGCAGTACTTC
CDR3aa: CASSYGGHGEQYF

d_gene: TRBD1
abundance: many
j_gene: TRBJ2-2
v_gene: TRBV28
CDR3nt: TGTGCCAGCAGTTCGCCGGGACAGGGGGATAGGGAGCTGTTTTTT
CDR3aa: CASSSPGQGDRELFF

d_gene: -
abundance: many
j_gene: TRBJ2-5
v_gene: TRBV7-3
CDR3nt: TGTGCCAGCAGCGTGGACAGAGAGACCCAGTACTTC
CDR3aa: CASSVDRETQYF

d_gene: -
abundance: many
j_gene: TRBJ2-5
v_gene: TRBV20-1
CDR3nt: TGCAGTGCTAGAGATACGGACAGTAGCCAAGAGACCCAGTACTTC
CDR3aa: CSARDTDSSQETQYF

d_gene: TRBD2
abundance: many
j_gene: TRBJ2-7
v_gene: TRBV9
CDR3nt: TGTGCCAGCAGCGTGGGACTAGCGGCGTACGAGCAGTACTTC
CDR3aa: CASSVGLAAYEQYF

d_gene: -
abundance: many
j_gene: TRBJ2-3
v_gene: TRBV12-3/TRBV12-4
CDR3nt: TGTGCCAGCAGCACCCCGGCGGACACAGATACGCAGTATTTT
CDR3aa: CASSTPADTDTQYF

d_gene: TRBD1
abundance: many
j_gene: TRBJ2-7
v_gene: TRBV28
CDR3nt: TGTGCCAGCAGTTTCGTACGACAGGGTAAACACGAGCAGTACTTC
CDR3aa: CASSFVRQGKHEQYF

d_gene: -
abundance: -
j_gene: TRBJ1-6
v_gene: TRBV6-2/TRBV6-3
CDR3nt: TGTGCCAGCAGTTACTCACGACATACCCTCCACTTT
CDR3aa: CASSYSRHTLHF

d_gene: -
abundance: few
j_gene: TRBJ1-6
v_gene: TRBV12-3/TRBV12-4
CDR3nt: TGTGCCAGCAGTTTAGAGGGTTTGTTTCGTTCACCCCTCCACTTT
CDR3aa: CASSLEGLFRSPLHF

d_gene: -
abundance: many
j_gene: TRBJ2-2
v_gene: TRBV3-1
CDR3nt: TGTGCCAGCAGCCAAGGCACCGGGGAGCTGTTTTTT
CDR3aa: CASSQGTGELFF

d_gene: TRBD2
abundance: many
j_gene: TRBJ2-3
v_gene: TRBV20-1
CDR3nt: TGCAGTGCTAGAGGGCTAGCGGAAAACACAGATACGCAGTATTTT
CDR3aa: CSARGLAENTDTQYF

d_gene: TRBD2
abundance: many
j_gene: TRBJ2-3
v_gene: TRBV20-1
CDR3nt: TGCAGTGCTACTAGCGGGAGGGCCTCCACAGATACGCAGTATTTT
CDR3aa: CSATSGRASTDTQYF

d_gene: -
abundance: many
j_gene: TRBJ1-1
v_gene: TRBV10-3
CDR3nt: TGTGCCATCCAGACGGGGGGGCCGGACACTGAAGCTTTCTTT
CDR3aa: CAIQTGGPDTEAFF